This TCR beta chain was identified during a study of metastatic and nonmetastatic thyroid tumors. TCRdb re-called clones via MiXCR from the PCR reads. The table lists around 17,000 clones, 20% to 25% of them singletons. Not a single patient had been given any form of treatment at any point before undergoing thyroid surgery. From germline, CDR1 is SGHAT and CDR2 FQDESV (reference sequence). V was pared by 5 bases and J by 0 bases, with 10 bases between. The CDR3 length is 14 residues. V usage is TRBV11-1 and J usage is TRBJ1-1, with a weak D call TRBD1 (5 bases). Material for sequencing was adjacent normal tissue. This TCR was recovered from a female donor with papillary thyroid cancer or a benign thyroid nodule (not recorded which). Some clones in this sample may be carry-over from other donors' samples. CDR3 sequence (DNA): TGTGCCAGCAGCGGGACTCGTATGAACACTGAAGCTTTCTTT. It is translated as CASSGTRMNTEAFF.